This T cell receptor beta chain came from a study of blood T cells in healthy people across ages. The V gene's germline CDR1 is SGHTA and CDR2 FQGNSA. The V end was cut by 10 bases, the J end by 3 bases, with 14 bases between. The CDR3 length is 13 residues. Primed by a sample-barcoded 5' primer and a J-beta primer mix, a second PCR proceeded for about 6 to 11 cycles. MiXCR, run by TCRdb on the 5' RACE reads, gives a single entry per CDR3 protein. The sample yields 1.8 million or so distinct CDR3 sequences, around 40% seen once. This rearrangement joins TRBV7-2 to TRBJ2-3; tentatively, D is TRBD2 (5 bases). This TCR was sampled from a human donor in good health. Sequenced: blood. In DNA, the CDR3 is TGTGCCAACACTGGACTCTTAACAGATACGCAGTATTTT. Translated: CANTGLLTDTQYF. The variable domain in full, completed from reference TRBV7-2 and TRBJ2-3, reads GAGVSQSPSNKVTEKGKDVELRCDPISGHTALYWYRQSLGQGLEFLIYFQGNSAPDKSGLPSDRFSAERTGGSVSTLTIQRTQQEDSAVYLCANTGLLTDTQYFGPGTRLTVL.